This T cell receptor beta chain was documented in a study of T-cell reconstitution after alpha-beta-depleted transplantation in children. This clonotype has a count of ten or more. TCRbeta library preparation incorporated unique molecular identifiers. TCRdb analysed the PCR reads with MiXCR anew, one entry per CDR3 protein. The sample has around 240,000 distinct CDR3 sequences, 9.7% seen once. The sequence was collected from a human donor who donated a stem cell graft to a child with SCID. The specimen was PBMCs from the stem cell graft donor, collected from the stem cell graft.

DNA for the CDR3: TGCGCCAGTGCTCGGGACTCCAACACTGAAGCTTTCTTT. It is translated as CASARDSNTEAFF. This chain joins TRBV5-1 and TRBJ1-1, with D possibly matching TRBD1 (5 bases). The CDR3 length is 13 residues. Trimming removed 8 bases at V and 2 bases at J, with 13 bases between. Germline CDR1 and CDR2: SGHRS and YFSETQ. The variable domain in full, completed from reference TRBV5-1 and TRBJ1-1, reads KAGVTQTPRYLIKTRGQQVTLSCSPISGHRSVSWYQQTPGQGLQFLFEYFSETQRNKGNFPGRFSGRQFSNSRSEMNVSTLELGDSALYLCASARDSNTEAFFGQGTRLTVV.